In this sample, the clone carrying this TCR beta chain turned up a few times. The data originate from a study of molecular identifiers for immune sequencing clone quantification. With V trimmed by 6 bases and J by 8 bases, 13 bases remained unmatched. The CDR3 runs 17 residues. TCRdb reprocessed the PCR reads with MiXCR, giving one entry per CDR3 protein. The sample holds hundreds of thousands of distinct CDR3 sequences, 25% seen once. Naive CD8 sequencing libraries were generated from 20,000 to 1,000,000 sorted cells, with 10%, 30% or 50% RNA as input. Naive CD8 T cells were picked out by sorting for CD8+CD4-CCR7+CD45RA+.

The specimen sequenced was naive CD8+ T cells from blood, with Jurkat cell RNA spiked in. Subset meaning: FACS-sorted CD8+CD4-CCR7+CD45RA+ naive T cells. This clonotype was sampled from a human donor in good health. Some libraries in this study had Jurkat cell RNA spiked in. The chain combines TRBV12-3 or TRBV12-4 with TRBJ2-3; 14 bases are shared with TRBD2. The CDR3 DNA reads TGTGCCAGCAGAAAAAGCGGGACTAGCGGGGGTGCGGCTACGCAGTATTTT. It yields the protein CASRKSGTSGGAATQYF.